These 28 T cell receptor beta chains share one sample of origin, sequenced in a study of CD8 T cells in Susac syndrome. Random hexamers were used to reverse transcribe an amount of roughly 0.45 to 1 ug RNA. MiXCR was run by TCRdb on the immunoSEQ multiplex PCR reads, yielding one entry per CDR3 protein. The profile shows 67,000 or so distinct CDR3 sequences, roughly 93% of them singletons. The sample consisted of CD4+ T cells from PBMCs. The source of these receptors is a human donor with Susac syndrome.

The count of this clonotype is one. This chain connects TRBV4-2 to TRBJ2-7; either TRBD1 or TRBD2 may fit D (5 bases each). Trimming pared 4 bases from V and 2 bases from J, leaving 9 bases between. The germline V gene encodes CDR1 LGHNA and CDR2 YNFKEQ. This CDR3 spans 13 amino acids. CDR3 in amino acids: CASSRGSAYEQYF. The CDR3 region has the DNA TGTGCCAGCAGCCGGGGGAGCGCCTACGAGCAGTACTTC.

The chain carries TRBV6-2 or TRBV6-3 and TRBJ1-2; possibly TRBD1 for D (5 bases). The V gene lost 7 bases and the J gene lost 7 bases, with 13 bases spanning the gap. Germline CDR1 and CDR2: MNHEY and SVGEGT. The CDR3 loop spans 12 amino acids. CDR3 protein: CASTAEGRGYTF. The CDR3 DNA is TGTGCCAGCACCGCGGAGGGGCGTGGCTACACCTTC.

The chain joins TRBV11-2 to TRBJ2-7; 8 bases align to TRBD1. Trimming removed 4 bases from V and 7 bases from J; junction bases left unmatched: 9. The CDR3 has 14 residues. Germline CDR1 SGHAT, CDR2 FQNNGV. The CDR3 DNA is TGTGCCAGCAGCTCAAAGACAGGGGCAGGAGAGCAGTACTTC. It is translated as CASSSKTGAGEQYF.

The chain combines TRBV3-1 with TRBJ1-5; possible D gene TRBD1, 5 bases. V lost 4 bases to trimming and J lost 0 bases, with 10 bases between them. CDR1 and CDR2 from the germline V gene are LGHDT and YNNKEL (reference sequence). CDR3 length: 15 amino acids. CDR3 loop: CASSRGQDSNQPQHF. In DNA, the CDR3 is TGTGCCAGCAGCCGAGGACAAGATAGCAATCAGCCCCAGCATTTT.

The chain joins TRBV27 to TRBJ2-2; possible D gene TRBD2, 5 bases. Trimming left V 4 bases short and J 6 bases short, with 15 bases between. The CDR3 consists of 15 residues. Germline V gives CDR1 MNHEY, CDR2 SMNVEV (reference sequence). CDR3 sequence: CASSSSGLEAGELFF. In DNA form, the CDR3 reads TGTGCCAGCAGTTCCTCGGGCCTGGAGGCCGGGGAGCTGTTTTTT.

The V gene is TRBV7-9, the J gene TRBJ1-5; D is perhaps TRBD1 (5 bases). With 5 bases removed from V and 7 bases from J, the gap between germline ends came to 21 bases. This CDR3 is built from 16 residues. CDR1 SEHNR and CDR2 FQNEAQ come from the germline V gene (reference sequence). In DNA, the CDR3 is TGTGCCAGCAGCGCCTATTCAGGGTTGGACGGACAGCCCCAGCATTTT. Translated, it gives CASSAYSGLDGQPQHF. The full variable domain, completed using reference TRBV7-9 and TRBJ1-5, is DTGVSQNPRHKITKRGQNVTFRCDPISEHNRLYWYRQTLGQGPEFLTYFQNEAQLEKSRLLSDRFSAERPKGSFSTLEIQRTEQGDSAMYLCASSAYSGLDGQPQHFGDGTRLSIL.

The chain combines TRBV2 with TRBJ2-5, with TRBD2 matching 10 bases. Per the germline V gene, CDR1 is SNHLY and CDR2 is FYNNEI. The CDR3 contains 18 residues. V trimming: 0 bases; J trimming: 2 bases; junction bases outside the gene matches: 9. CDR3 in amino acids: CASSEAVVAGGRQETQYF. In DNA, the CDR3 is TGTGCCAGCAGTGAAGCCGTTGTAGCGGGGGGCCGGCAAGAGACCCAGTACTTC.

The chain links TRBV7-2 to TRBJ1-5, with 7 bases matching TRBD1. This CDR3 has 14 residues. Germline CDR1 is SGHTA and CDR2 is FQGNSA. Losses at the gene ends were 1 base for V and 5 bases for J; bases not matched to a gene: 2. CDR3 coding DNA: TGTGCCAGCAGCTTAGGACAGGGATATCAGCCCCAGCATTTT. As protein: CASSLGQGYQPQHF.

The rearrangement links TRBV7-9 to TRBJ1-1; 7 nucleotides align to TRBD1. The germline V gene encodes CDR1 SEHNR and CDR2 FQNEAQ (reference sequence). This CDR3 comprises 15 residues. V trimming: 0 bases; J trimming: 6 bases; junction bases outside the gene matches: 7. CDR3 bases: TGTGCCAGCAGCTTAGCGTTTAGGGGGCTGGCTGAAGCTTTCTTT. Amino acids: CASSLAFRGLAEAFF.

V and J are TRBV12-3 or TRBV12-4 and TRBJ2-7; either TRBD1 or TRBD2 may fit D (6 bases each). The V end lost 5 bases, the J end lost 7 bases, and 15 bases lay between the germline ends. This CDR3 is 13 amino acids long. CDR3 protein: CASSRAGAGEQYF. The DNA for the CDR3 is TGTGCCAGCAGTCGAGCAGGGGCGGGGGAGCAGTACTTC.

The chain is built from TRBV19 and TRBJ2-7; 7 positions match TRBD1. CDR1 and CDR2 (germline): LNHDA, SQIVND (reference sequence). V dropped 8 bases and J dropped 4; count of bases not matched to a gene: 8. The CDR3 is 13 residues long. The CDR3 is CASGPTGTYEQYF. The CDR3 region has the DNA TGTGCCAGTGGACCGACAGGGACATACGAGCAGTACTTC.

The chain is built from TRBV18 and TRBJ1-1, with 10 bases that match TRBD1. The CDR3 is made up of 15 amino acids. J lost 5 bases, V lost 3 bases, and 6 bases had no gene match. Germline values: CDR1 KGHSH, CDR2 LQKENI. The CDR3 bases are TGTGCCAGCTCACCCCTAGACAGGGGGCGGACTGAAGCTTTCTTT. It yields the protein CASSPLDRGRTEAFF.

V gene TRBV30 combines with J gene TRBJ1-5, with D perhaps matching TRBD1 (6 bases). V was clipped by 4 bases and J by 5 bases, with 15 bases between them. The CDR3 has 14 residues. Per germline, CDR1 GTSNPN and CDR2 SVGIG (reference sequence). The DNA of the CDR3 is TGTGCCTGGAAGAAGGGCAGGGGACATCAGCCCCAGCATTTT. Translation gives CAWKKGRGHQPQHF.

This chain uses TRBV18 with TRBJ2-5; 7 nucleotides line up with TRBD1. The CDR3 sequence is 15 residues long. The germline V gene has CDR1 KGHSH and CDR2 LQKENI. Germline trimming cut 1 base from V and 7 bases from J; bases unmatched to any gene: 9. This chain's CDR3 is CASSPRGTAMGTQYF. The CDR3 DNA follows: TGTGCCAGCTCACCACGGGGGACAGCGATGGGGACCCAGTACTTC. Full variable domain (outside the CDR3, taken from reference TRBV18 and TRBJ2-5): NAGVMQNPRHLVRRRGQEARLRCSPMKGHSHVYWYRQLPEEGLKFMVYLQKENIIDESGMPKERFSAEFPKEGPSILRIQQVVRGDSAAYFCASSPRGTAMGTQYFGPGTRLLVL.

The chain has TRBV28 and TRBJ2-7, with TRBD1 matching over 7 bases. Trimming cost V 8 bases and J 2 bases; bases outside gene matches: 6. Germline-derived CDR1 and CDR2 are MDHEN and SYDVKM. The CDR3 has 13 amino acids. CDR3 sequence (DNA): TGTGCCAGCGTTTTTGGACAGGCCTACGAGCAGTACTTC. It translates to CASVFGQAYEQYF.

The gene calls are TRBV30 and TRBJ2-7; 9 bases map to TRBD1. The CDR3 runs to 13 residues. Trimming removed 4 bases from V and 3 bases from J; junction bases left unmatched: 4. Germline CDR1 and CDR2: GTSNPN and SVGIG (reference sequence). CDR3 residues: CAWNRGRNYEQYF. DNA of the CDR3: TGTGCCTGGAACAGGGGGCGTAACTACGAGCAGTACTTC. The variable domain in full, completed from reference TRBV30 and TRBJ2-7, reads SQTIHQWPATLVQPVGSPLSLECTVEGTSNPNLYWYRQAAGRGLQLLFYSVGIGQISSEVPQNLSASRPQDRQFILSSKKLLLSDSGFYLCAWNRGRNYEQYFGPGTRLTVT.

This chain connects TRBV12-3 or TRBV12-4 to TRBJ2-7, with D possibly being TRBD1 (5 bases). V lost 5 bases to trimming and J lost 2 bases, with 13 bases between them. The CDR3 consists of 14 residues. CDR3 sequence: CASSLNWGPYEQYF. In nucleotides, the CDR3 is TGTGCCAGCAGTCTCAATTGGGGCCCCTACGAGCAGTACTTC.

The V gene is TRBV20-1, the J gene TRBJ2-6; no reliable D call. Looked up from germline, CDR1 is DFQATT and CDR2 is SNEGSKA (reference sequence). The CDR3 covers 12 residues. Trimming removed 5 bases at V and 1 base at J, with 3 bases between. The CDR3 coding sequence is TGCAGTGCTCTATCTGGGGCCAACGTCCTGACTTTC. Protein sequence: CSALSGANVLTF.

The chain links TRBV6-2 or TRBV6-3 to TRBJ2-1; 8 nucleotides line up with TRBD1. CDR3 length equals 14 residues. The germline CDR1 and CDR2 sequences are MNHEY and SVGEGT. With 2 bases clipped from V and 13 bases from J, the junction kept 10 bases outside the gene matches. The CDR3 bases are TGTGCCAGCAGTTACCCTCAGGGGGCTCGAGGTCAGTTCTTC. This codes for CASSYPQGARGQFF.

J is TRBJ1-2 and V is TRBV4-3; the D gene is possibly TRBD1 (6 bases). Trimming took off 0 bases at V and 5 bases at J, with 13 bases between the two ends. The CDR3 spans 15 residues. From germline, CDR1 is LGHNA and CDR2 YSLEER. CDR3 loop: CASSQDSKGGYGYTF. DNA of the CDR3: TGCGCCAGCAGCCAAGATTCCAAAGGGGGGTATGGCTACACCTTC.

The chain uses TRBV20-1 and TRBJ2-3; 12 nucleotides line up with TRBD2. Germline V CDR1 and CDR2: DFQATT, SNEGSKA (reference sequence). The length of the CDR3 is 16 residues. The ends lost 5 bases at V and 4 bases at J; junction bases unmatched: 10. The CDR3 reads CSAEPRTSGDADTQYF. Here the CDR3 DNA reads TGCAGTGCTGAACCCCGGACTAGCGGGGACGCAGATACGCAGTATTTT.

The V gene is TRBV6-5, the J gene TRBJ1-6, with D hard to call. V was cut by 2 bases and J by 7 bases, with 6 bases left in between. The CDR3 has 13 amino acids. Germline V CDR1 and CDR2: MNHEY, SVGAGI. CDR3 amino acids: CASSYEGNSPLHF. The CDR3 DNA is TGTGCCAGCAGTTACGAGGGAAATTCACCCCTCCACTTT.

The chain is built from TRBV28 and TRBJ2-5, with 13 positions matching TRBD2. Looked up from germline, CDR1 is MDHEN and CDR2 is SYDVKM. This CDR3 contains 17 residues. The ends lost 7 bases at V and 5 bases at J; junction bases unmatched: 13. CDR3: CASTLRTSGGLRETQYF. DNA for the CDR3: TGTGCCAGCACCCTAAGGACTAGCGGGGGCCTCCGGGAGACCCAGTACTTC.

The gene calls are TRBV28 and TRBJ1-4; no reliable D call. The CDR3 length is 16 residues. Between the trimmed V and J ends, which lost 6 bases and 0 bases, there was a span of 14 bases. Germline V gene data show CDR1 as MDHEN and CDR2 as SYDVKM. In nucleotides, the CDR3 is TGTGCCAGCAGCCACGATACTGCACCAACTAATGAAAAACTGTTTTTT. It yields the protein CASSHDTAPTNEKLFF.

This chain uses TRBV25-1 with TRBJ2-2, with TRBD2 matching over 7 bases. The germline V gene has CDR1 MGHDK and CDR2 SYGVNS. The CDR3 contains 16 residues. Unmatched junction bases numbered 9, after V lost 7 bases and J lost 1 base. Here the CDR3 reads CASTPPGRGNTGELFF. The CDR3 DNA is TGTGCCAGCACGCCCCCGGGGAGGGGGAACACCGGGGAGCTGTTTTTT.

V and J are TRBV6-4 and TRBJ2-3; no reliable D call. V shed 3 bases and J shed 0 bases, with 13 bases lying between them. From germline, CDR1 is MRHNA and CDR2 SNTAGT. The CDR3 sequence is 16 residues long. The CDR3 sequence is CASSEIGASSTDTQYF. The DNA for the CDR3 is TGTGCCAGCAGTGAGATAGGAGCCTCTAGCACAGATACGCAGTATTTT.

This chain connects TRBV20-1 to TRBJ2-3; 7 bases match TRBD2. From germline, CDR1 is DFQATT and CDR2 SNEGSKA (reference sequence). This CDR3 comprises 15 residues. Losses at the gene ends were 6 bases for V and 1 base for J; bases not matched to a gene: 10. CDR3 DNA: TGCAGTGCAAAGGAGGGCGGGGGAGGCACAGATACGCAGTATTTT. Translating gives CSAKEGGGGTDTQYF.

This clonotype was seen just once. The chain links TRBV2 to TRBJ1-4; no reliable D call. V was cut by 4 bases and J by 8 bases, with 5 bases left in between. The CDR3 runs 11 residues. Germline-derived CDR1 and CDR2 are SNHLY and FYNNEI. Here the CDR3 DNA reads TGTGCCAGCAGTGGAGGGGAAAAACTGTTTTTT. Residues: CASSGGEKLFF.